What follows are 11 T cell receptor beta chains derived from one specimen sequenced in a study of CDR3 diversity in severe acne. MiXCR, run by TCRdb on the PCR reads, gives a single entry per CDR3 protein. Of over 70,000 distinct CDR3 sequences listed, 51% were seen once; the top ten hold roughly an eighth. The sample taken for sequencing was blood. Every receptor here comes from a male donor in good health, without acne.

This clonotype was recorded a few times. The genes are TRBV5-5 and TRBJ2-5; 12 bases are shared with TRBD2. This CDR3 has 15 residues. Germline loops: CDR1 SGHKS, CDR2 YYEKEE (reference sequence). The V gene end was trimmed by 5 bases and the J gene end by 2 bases; junction bases not matched to a gene: 4. CDR3 coding DNA: TGTGCCAGCAGGCGAACTAGCGGGGGGCAAGAGACCCAGTACTTC. Amino acid sequence: CASRRTSGGQETQYF.

This chain uses TRBV29-1 with TRBJ2-3; 12 nucleotides agree with TRBD2. Losses at the gene ends were 4 bases for V and 6 bases for J; bases not matched to a gene: 5. CDR1 is SQVTM, CDR2 ANQGSEA, per germline. This CDR3 has 14 residues. The CDR3 sequence: CSVGTSGAGDTQYF. As DNA, the CDR3 is TGCAGCGTTGGGACTAGCGGGGCCGGGGATACGCAGTATTTT.

The chain uses TRBV20-1 and TRBJ1-1; no reliable D call. Per the germline V gene, CDR1 is DFQATT and CDR2 is SNEGSKA (reference sequence). With 6 bases removed from V and 0 bases from J, the gap between germline ends came to 8 bases. The CDR3 sequence is 12 residues long. CDR3 loop: CSAGLLNTEAFF. DNA of the CDR3: TGCAGTGCCGGACTGTTGAACACTGAAGCTTTCTTT.

The chain joins TRBV2 to TRBJ1-6, with a possible D match to TRBD1 (5 bases). The germline V gene has CDR1 SNHLY and CDR2 FYNNEI. CDR3 length equals 17 residues. The germline V and J ends were trimmed by 5 bases and 4 bases, with 18 bases remaining between them. For the CDR3, the DNA is TGTGCCAGCAGTAGAAGCGGAGGACAACAATATAATTCACCCCTCCACTTT. Protein: CASSRSGGQQYNSPLHF.

There are many counts of this clonotype. The CDR3 loop is CASSPPVGGLAKNIQYF. CDR3 in DNA: TGTGCCAGCTCACCACCGGTTGGGGGGCTGGCCAAAAACATTCAGTACTTC. The chain couples TRBV18 to TRBJ2-4, with D perhaps matching TRBD1 or TRBD2 (6 bases each). With 0 bases removed from V and 1 base from J, the gap between germline ends came to 13 bases. The CDR3 totals 17 residues. In germline, CDR1 is KGHSH, CDR2 LQKENI.

Only a few counts were recorded for this clonotype. The V and J genes are TRBV30 and TRBJ1-1, with D unresolved. With 5 bases removed from V and 8 bases from J, the gap between germline ends came to 9 bases. Germline V gene lookup returns CDR1 GTSNPN and CDR2 SVGIG (reference sequence). This CDR3 is built from 10 residues. CDR3 in DNA: TGTGCCTGGGGCCCGTCGGAAGCTTTCTTT. Translation: CAWGPSEAFF.

Relative to its sample, this clonotype is medium-sized. This sequence joins TRBV24-1 and TRBJ2-7; the match to TRBD1 covers 8 bases. The germline V gene has CDR1 KGHDR and CDR2 SFDVKD. The CDR3 length is 11 residues. Losses at the gene ends were 9 bases for V and 6 bases for J; bases not matched to a gene: 3. The CDR3 is CATGQGGEQYF. The CDR3 DNA is TGTGCCACCGGACAGGGAGGCGAGCAGTACTTC.

This clonotype was observed a few times. This chain joins TRBV9 and TRBJ1-5; no definite D call. The CDR3 has 12 amino acids. CDR1 and CDR2 (germline): SGDLS, YYNGEE. V lost 0 bases and J 6 bases, leaving 4 bases between the germline ends. CDR3 region: CASSVAVQPQHF. The CDR3 nucleotides read TGTGCCAGCAGCGTAGCGGTTCAGCCCCAGCATTTT.

The rearrangement uses TRBV5-6 and TRBJ2-3; the match to TRBD1 covers 7 bases. The CDR3 is made up of 16 amino acids. From germline, CDR1 is SGHDT and CDR2 YYEEEE. J was trimmed by 4 bases and V by 4 bases; bases with no gene match: 12. CDR3 DNA: TGTGCCAGCAGCCCCCCCGGCGTCCAGGGGGCAGATACGCAGTATTTT. Protein product: CASSPPGVQGADTQYF.

The chain couples TRBV25-1 to TRBJ1-2; D not certain. The V gene lost 5 bases and the J gene lost 2 bases, with 15 bases spanning the gap. Germline V gene sequence: CDR1 MGHDK, CDR2 SYGVNS. This CDR3 comprises 15 residues. CDR3 nucleotide sequence: TGTGCCAGCAGTTTATTGGGCCAGGTCAACTATGGCTACACCTTC. Translated, it gives CASSLLGQVNYGYTF.

V and J are TRBV11-2 and TRBJ2-2; D remains unclear. Trimming took off 6 bases at V and 1 base at J, with 0 bases between the two ends. CDR1 is SGHAT, CDR2 FQNNGV, per germline. The CDR3 extends over 11 amino acids. The CDR3 protein is CASRNTGELFF. The CDR3, as DNA: TGTGCCAGCAGGAACACCGGGGAGCTGTTTTTT.